The clone carrying this TCR beta chain turned up a few times. Its antigen remains unidentified. Per germline, CDR1 LNHDA and CDR2 SQIVND (reference sequence). The CDR3 is 16 residues long. Trimming stripped 5 bases from V and 0 bases from J, with 14 bases between. Sequencing relied on a cDNA template that was reverse transcribed from extracted RNA. The table came from immunoSEQ multiplex PCR; TCRdb's copy has only in-frame clones and leaves some out. The table has under 150,000 clones, about 50% seen once. The treatment denotes: oral pan-JAK inhibitor, 5-10 mg twice daily. Patients with alopecia areata provided lesional scalp punch biopsies as well as peripheral blood. The data were taken from a study of CD8+ T cells in alopecia areata. General study results and limits: Scalp samples also contribute reads from the resident alphabeta T cells found in normal skin. TCRs were shared less clearly across patients than in mice, possibly for HLA-related reasons. Among the top 100, expanded CD8+ clones, as well as scalp clonality, were significantly decreased by tofacitinib.

The J gene is TRBJ2-1, the V gene TRBV19; a weak D match, TRBD1 (5 bases). The clonotype comes from a human donor with alopecia areata. The starting material was CD4+ T cells sorted from blood, obtained at week 4, from a patient treated with tofacitinib. CDR3 sequence (DNA): TGTGCCAGTAGTGCCCGGGCCGACAGCTCCTACAATGAGCAGTTCTTC. This sequence encodes CASSARADSSYNEQFF.